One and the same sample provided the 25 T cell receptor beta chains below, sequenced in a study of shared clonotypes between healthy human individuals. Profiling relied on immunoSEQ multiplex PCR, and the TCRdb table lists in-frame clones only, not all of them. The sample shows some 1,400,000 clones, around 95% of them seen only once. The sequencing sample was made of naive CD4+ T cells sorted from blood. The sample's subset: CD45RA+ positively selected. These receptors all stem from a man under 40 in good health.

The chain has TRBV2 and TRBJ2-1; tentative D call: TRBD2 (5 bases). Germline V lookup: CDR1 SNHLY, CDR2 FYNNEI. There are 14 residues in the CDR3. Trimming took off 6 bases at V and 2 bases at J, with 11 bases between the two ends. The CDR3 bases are TGTGCCAGCAGCCGAGCGGAAACCTACAATGAGCAGTTCTTC. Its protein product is CASSRAETYNEQFF.

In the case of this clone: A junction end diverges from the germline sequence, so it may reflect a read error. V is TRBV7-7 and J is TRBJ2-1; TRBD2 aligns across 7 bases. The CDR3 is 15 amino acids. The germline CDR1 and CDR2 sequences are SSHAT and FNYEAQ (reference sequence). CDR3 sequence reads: CASSLGKRDVNEQFF. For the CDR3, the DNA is TGTGCTAGCAGCTTAGGAAAGCGGGATGTGAATGAGCAGTTCTTC.

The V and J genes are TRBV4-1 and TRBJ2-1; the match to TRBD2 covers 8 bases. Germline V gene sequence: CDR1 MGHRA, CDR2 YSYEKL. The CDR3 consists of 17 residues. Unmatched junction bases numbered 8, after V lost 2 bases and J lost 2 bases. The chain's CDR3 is CASSQHPGGRTYNEQFF. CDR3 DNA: TGCGCCAGCAGCCAACACCCGGGCGGGAGGACCTACAATGAGCAGTTCTTC.

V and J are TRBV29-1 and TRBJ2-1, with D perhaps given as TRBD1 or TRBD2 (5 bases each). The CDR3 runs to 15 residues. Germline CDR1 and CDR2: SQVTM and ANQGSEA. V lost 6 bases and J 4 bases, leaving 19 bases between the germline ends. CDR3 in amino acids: CSVNLRAGRYNEQFF. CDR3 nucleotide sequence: TGCAGCGTCAACCTGAGGGCAGGGAGATACAATGAGCAGTTCTTC.

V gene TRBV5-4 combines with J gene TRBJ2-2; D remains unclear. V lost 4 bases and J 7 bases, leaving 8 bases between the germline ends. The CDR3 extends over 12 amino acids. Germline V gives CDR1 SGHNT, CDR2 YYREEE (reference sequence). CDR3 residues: CASSPGFGELFF. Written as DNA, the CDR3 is TGTGCCAGCAGCCCCGGGTTCGGGGAGCTGTTTTTT. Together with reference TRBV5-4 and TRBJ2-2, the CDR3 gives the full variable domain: ETGVTQSPTHLIKTRGQQVTLRCSSQSGHNTVSWYQQALGQGPQFIFQYYREEENGRGNFPPRFSGLQFPNYSSELNVNALELDDSALYLCASSPGFGELFFGEGSRLTVL.

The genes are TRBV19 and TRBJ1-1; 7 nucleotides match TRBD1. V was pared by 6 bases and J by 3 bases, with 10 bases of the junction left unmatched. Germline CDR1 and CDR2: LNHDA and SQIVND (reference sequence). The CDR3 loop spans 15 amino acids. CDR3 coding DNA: TGTGCCAGTAGCCGAGGGGGGGACAGTTACACTGAAGCTTTCTTT. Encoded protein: CASSRGGDSYTEAFF.

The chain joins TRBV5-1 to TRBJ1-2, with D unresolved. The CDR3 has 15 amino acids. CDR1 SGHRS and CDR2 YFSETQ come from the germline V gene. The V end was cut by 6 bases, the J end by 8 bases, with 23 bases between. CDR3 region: CASNLEAPEEEGYTF. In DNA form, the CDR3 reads TGCGCCAGCAATCTGGAGGCACCAGAGGAGGAGGGCTACACCTTC.

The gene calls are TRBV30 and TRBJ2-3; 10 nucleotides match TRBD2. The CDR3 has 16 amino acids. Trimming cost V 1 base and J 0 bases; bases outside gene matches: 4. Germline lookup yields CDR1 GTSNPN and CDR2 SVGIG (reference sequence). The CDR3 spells CAWSGLAGTSTDTQYF. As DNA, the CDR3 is TGTGCCTGGAGTGGACTAGCGGGTACTAGCACAGATACGCAGTATTTT.

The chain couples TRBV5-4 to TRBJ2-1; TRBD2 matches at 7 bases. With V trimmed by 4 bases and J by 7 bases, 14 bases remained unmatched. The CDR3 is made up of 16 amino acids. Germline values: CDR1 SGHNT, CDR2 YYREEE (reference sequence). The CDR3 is CASSRSASGMMNEQFF. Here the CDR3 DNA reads TGTGCCAGCAGCAGGTCCGCTAGCGGCATGATGAATGAGCAGTTCTTC.

The CDR3 DNA reads TGTGCCAGCAGTGATATGGCAGCCGACTCTGGAAACACCATATATTTT. Its translation: CASSDMAADSGNTIYF. J is TRBJ1-3 and V is TRBV6-1, with D unresolved. The ends were cut back, 3 bases at V and 0 bases at J, with 12 bases in the middle. CDR3 length: 16 amino acids. Germline values: CDR1 MNHNS, CDR2 SASEGT.

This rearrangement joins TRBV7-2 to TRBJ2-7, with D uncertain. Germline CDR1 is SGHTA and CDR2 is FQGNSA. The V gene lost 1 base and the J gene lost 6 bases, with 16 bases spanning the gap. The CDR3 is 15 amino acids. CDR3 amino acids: CASSLGPGGESEQYF. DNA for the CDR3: TGTGCCAGCAGCTTAGGGCCAGGTGGAGAATCCGAGCAGTACTTC.

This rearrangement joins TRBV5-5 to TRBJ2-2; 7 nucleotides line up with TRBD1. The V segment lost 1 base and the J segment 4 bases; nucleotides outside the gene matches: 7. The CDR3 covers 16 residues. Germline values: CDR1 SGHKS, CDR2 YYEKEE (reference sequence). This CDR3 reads CASSLLQGRATGELFF. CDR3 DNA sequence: TGTGCCAGCAGCTTGTTACAGGGGCGCGCCACCGGGGAGCTGTTTTTT.

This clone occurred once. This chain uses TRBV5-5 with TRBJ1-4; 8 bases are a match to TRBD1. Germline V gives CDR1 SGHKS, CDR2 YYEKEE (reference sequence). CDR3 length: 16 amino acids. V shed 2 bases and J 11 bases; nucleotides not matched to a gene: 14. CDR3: CASSLSPGQDFQKLFF. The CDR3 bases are TGTGCCAGCAGCTTATCCCCGGGACAGGACTTTCAGAAACTGTTTTTT.

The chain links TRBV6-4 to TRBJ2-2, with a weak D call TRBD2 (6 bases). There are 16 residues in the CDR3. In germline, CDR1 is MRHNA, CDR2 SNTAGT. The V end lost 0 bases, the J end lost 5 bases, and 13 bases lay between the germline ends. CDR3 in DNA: TGTGCCAGCAGTGACTCTCCGGGAGTAAGGACCGGGGAGCTGTTTTTT. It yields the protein CASSDSPGVRTGELFF.

Written as DNA, the CDR3 is TGCGCCAGCAGCCAAGATGGAAGGGTCCTCCTCTACAATGAGCAGTTCTTC. This gives the protein CASSQDGRVLLYNEQFF. The chain is built from TRBV4-3 and TRBJ2-1; D is ambiguous. V was pared by 0 bases and J by 3 bases, with 15 bases between. Germline CDR1 reads LGHNA; CDR2 reads YSLEER. There are 17 residues in the CDR3.

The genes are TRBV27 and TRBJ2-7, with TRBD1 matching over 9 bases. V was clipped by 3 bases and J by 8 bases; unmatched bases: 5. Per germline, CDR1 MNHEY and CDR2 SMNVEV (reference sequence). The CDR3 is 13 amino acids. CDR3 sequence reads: CASSFTGGPQQYF. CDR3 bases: TGTGCCAGCAGTTTTACAGGGGGCCCACAGCAGTACTTC.

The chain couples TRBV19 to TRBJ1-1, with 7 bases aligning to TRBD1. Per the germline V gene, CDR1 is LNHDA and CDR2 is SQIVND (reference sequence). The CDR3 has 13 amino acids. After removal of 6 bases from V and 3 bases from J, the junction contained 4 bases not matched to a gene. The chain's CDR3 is CASRSRGYTEAFF. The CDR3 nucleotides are TGTGCCAGTAGGAGCAGGGGGTACACTGAAGCTTTCTTT.

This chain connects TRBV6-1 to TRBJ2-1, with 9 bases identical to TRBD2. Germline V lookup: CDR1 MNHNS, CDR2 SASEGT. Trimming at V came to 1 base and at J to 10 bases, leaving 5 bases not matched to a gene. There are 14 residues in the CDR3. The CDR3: CASSEVPSGKEQFF. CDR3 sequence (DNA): TGTGCCAGCAGTGAAGTACCTAGCGGGAAGGAGCAGTTCTTC.

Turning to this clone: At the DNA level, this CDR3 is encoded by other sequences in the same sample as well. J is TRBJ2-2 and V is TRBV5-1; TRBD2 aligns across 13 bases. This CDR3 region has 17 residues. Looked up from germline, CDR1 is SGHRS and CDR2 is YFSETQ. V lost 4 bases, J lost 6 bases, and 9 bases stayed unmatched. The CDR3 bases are TGCGCCAGCAGCCTGGGACTAGCGGGACCCCTATCCGGGGAGCTGTTTTTT. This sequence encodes CASSLGLAGPLSGELFF.

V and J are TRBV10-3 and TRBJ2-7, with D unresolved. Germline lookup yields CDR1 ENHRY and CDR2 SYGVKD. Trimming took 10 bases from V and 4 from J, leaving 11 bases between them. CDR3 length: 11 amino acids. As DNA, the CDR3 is TGTGCCACAAGGTCAGGTTACGAGCAGTACTTC. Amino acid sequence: CATRSGYEQYF.

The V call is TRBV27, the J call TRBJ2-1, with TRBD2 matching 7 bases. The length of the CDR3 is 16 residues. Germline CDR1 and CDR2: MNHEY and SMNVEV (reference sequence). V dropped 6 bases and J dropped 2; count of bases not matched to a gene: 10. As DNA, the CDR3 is TGTGCCAGCAGGGAGCGGGAAGACCGAACCTACAATGAGCAGTTCTTC. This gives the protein CASREREDRTYNEQFF.

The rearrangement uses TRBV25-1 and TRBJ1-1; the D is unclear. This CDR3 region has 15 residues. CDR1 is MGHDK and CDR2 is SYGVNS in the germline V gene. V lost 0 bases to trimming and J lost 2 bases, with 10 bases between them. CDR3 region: CASSEYSLSNTEAFF. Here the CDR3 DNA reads TGTGCCAGCAGTGAATACAGTTTGAGTAACACTGAAGCTTTCTTT.

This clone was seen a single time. The CDR3 coding sequence is TGTGCCAGCAGCGCTACCTCGCGGGGCCCAGGGGATACGCAGTATTTT. Residues: CASSATSRGPGDTQYF. V usage is TRBV9 and J usage is TRBJ2-3; D is possibly TRBD2 (6 bases). V lost 3 bases and J lost 6, with 20 bases in between. Germline CDR1 is SGDLS and CDR2 is YYNGEE. CDR3 length: 16 amino acids.

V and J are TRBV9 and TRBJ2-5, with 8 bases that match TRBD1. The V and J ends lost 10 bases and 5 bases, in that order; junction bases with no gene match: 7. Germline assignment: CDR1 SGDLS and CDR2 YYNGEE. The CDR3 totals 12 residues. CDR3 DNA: TGTGCCGTCTTACAGGGGGTGGAGACCCAGTACTTC. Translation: CAVLQGVETQYF. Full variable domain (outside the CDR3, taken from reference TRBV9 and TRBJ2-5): DSGVTQTPKHLITATGQRVTLRCSPRSGDLSVYWYQQSLDQGLQFLIQYYNGEERAKGNILERFSAQQFPDLHSELNLSSLELGDSALYFCAVLQGVETQYFGPGTRLLVL.

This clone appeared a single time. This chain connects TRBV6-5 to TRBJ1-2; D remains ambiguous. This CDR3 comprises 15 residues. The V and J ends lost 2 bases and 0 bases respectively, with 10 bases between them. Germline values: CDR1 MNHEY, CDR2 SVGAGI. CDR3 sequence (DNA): TGTGCCAGCAGTTACGAGGCCAGCACTAACTATGGCTACACCTTC. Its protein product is CASSYEASTNYGYTF.